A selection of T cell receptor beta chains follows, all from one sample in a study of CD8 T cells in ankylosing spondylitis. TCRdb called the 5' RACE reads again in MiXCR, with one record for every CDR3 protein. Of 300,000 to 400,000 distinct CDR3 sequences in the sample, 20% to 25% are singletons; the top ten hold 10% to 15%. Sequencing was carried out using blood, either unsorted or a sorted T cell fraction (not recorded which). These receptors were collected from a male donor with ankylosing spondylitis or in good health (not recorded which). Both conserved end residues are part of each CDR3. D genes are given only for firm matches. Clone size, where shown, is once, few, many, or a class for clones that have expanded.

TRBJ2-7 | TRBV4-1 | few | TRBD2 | CASSPLGGSFYEQYF | TGCGCCAGCAGCCCCCTGGGGGGGTCGTTCTACGAGCAGTACTTC
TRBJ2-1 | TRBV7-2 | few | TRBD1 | CASSLADRSGYYNEQFF | TGTGCCAGCAGCTTAGCGGACAGGAGTGGATATTACAATGAGCAGTTCTTC
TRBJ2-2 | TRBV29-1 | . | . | CSAAGGQITGELFF | TGCAGCGCTGCTGGGGGGCAGATCACCGGGGAGCTGTTTTTT
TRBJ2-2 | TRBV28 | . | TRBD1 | CASTSWTGGTTGELFF | TGTGCCAGCACCAGCTGGACAGGGGGGACCACCGGGGAGCTGTTTTTT
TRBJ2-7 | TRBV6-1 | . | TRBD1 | CASSEGGTGSYEQYF | TGTGCCAGCAGTGAAGGCGGGACAGGGTCGTACGAGCAGTACTTC
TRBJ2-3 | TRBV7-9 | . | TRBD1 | CASSLGVTGESTQYF | TGTGCCAGCAGCTTAGGGGTGACAGGGGAATCTACGCAGTATTTT
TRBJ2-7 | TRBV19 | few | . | CASAEPGYEQYF | TGTGCCAGTGCAGAACCTGGCTACGAGCAGTACTTC
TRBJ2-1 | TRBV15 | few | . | CATSPPQGPRESYNEQFF | TGTGCCACCAGCCCCCCGCAGGGGCCCAGGGAATCCTACAATGAGCAGTTCTTC
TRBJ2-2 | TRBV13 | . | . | CASSLWETARDGELFF | TGTGCCAGCAGCTTGTGGGAGACGGCTCGGGACGGGGAGCTGTTTTTT
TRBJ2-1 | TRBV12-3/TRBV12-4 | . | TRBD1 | CASSHTGTGMYNEQFF | TGTGCCAGCAGTCATACCGGGACAGGGATGTACAATGAGCAGTTCTTC
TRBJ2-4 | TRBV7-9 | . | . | CASSPVLGAAKNIQYF | TGTGCCAGCAGCCCGGTCTTAGGGGCGGCCAAAAACATTCAGTACTTC
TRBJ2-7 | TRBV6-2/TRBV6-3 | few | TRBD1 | CASSYPNFDRGTYEQYF | TGTGCCAGCAGTTACCCGAATTTCGACAGGGGGACCTACGAGCAGTACTTC
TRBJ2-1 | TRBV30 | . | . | CAWSVTSNEQFF | TGTGCCTGGAGTGTAACTTCCAATGAGCAGTTCTTC
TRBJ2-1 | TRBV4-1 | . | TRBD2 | CASSRTSGGEVYNEQFF | TGCGCCAGCAGCCGGACTAGCGGGGGGGAGGTCTACAATGAGCAGTTCTTC
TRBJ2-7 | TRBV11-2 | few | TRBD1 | CASSAGQGGEQYF | TGTGCCAGCTCCGCGGGACAGGGGGGAGAGCAGTACTTC
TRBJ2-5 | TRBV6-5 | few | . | CASSYGISRPQETQYF | TGTGCCAGCAGTTACGGGATATCCCGTCCCCAAGAGACCCAGTACTTC
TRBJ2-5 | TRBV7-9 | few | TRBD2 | CASSPPAQRGQETQYF | TGTGCCAGCAGCCCCCCTGCGCAGCGGGGGCAAGAGACCCAGTACTTC
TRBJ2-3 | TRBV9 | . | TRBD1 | CASSPQVGQGDTQYF | TGTGCCAGCAGCCCTCAGGTGGGACAGGGAGATACGCAGTATTTT
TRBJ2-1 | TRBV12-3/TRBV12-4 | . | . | CASSRDPNNEQFF | TGTGCCAGCAGCCGTGATCCCAACAATGAGCAGTTCTTC
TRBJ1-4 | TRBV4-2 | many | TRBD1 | CASRQGTGGHEKLFF | TGTGCCAGCAGGCAAGGAACAGGGGGGCATGAAAAACTGTTTTTT
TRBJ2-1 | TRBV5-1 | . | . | CASSRPDVSNEQFF | TGCGCCAGCAGCCGACCCGACGTTAGTAATGAGCAGTTCTTC
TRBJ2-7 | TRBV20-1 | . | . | CSARTTASYEQYF | TGCAGTGCTCGTACGACAGCATCCTACGAGCAGTACTTC
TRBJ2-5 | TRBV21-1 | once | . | CASSPHGGTGKQETQYF | TGTGCCAGCAGCCCCCACGGCGGGACAGGGAAGCAAGAGACCCAGTACTTC
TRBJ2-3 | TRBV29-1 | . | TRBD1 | CSAVGGRMDTQYF | TGCAGCGCAGTAGGGGGCCGGATGGATACGCAGTATTTT
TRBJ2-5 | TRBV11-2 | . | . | CASSLTVFSETQYF | TGTGCCAGCAGCCTTACGGTTTTCTCAGAGACCCAGTACTTC
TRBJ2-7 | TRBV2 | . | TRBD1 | CASPKTRDRSYEQYF | TGTGCCAGCCCTAAGACCCGGGACAGATCCTACGAGCAGTACTTC
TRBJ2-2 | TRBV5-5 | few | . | CASSLREPIYIGELFF | TGTGCCAGCAGCTTAAGAGAGCCAATTTACATCGGGGAGCTGTTTTTT
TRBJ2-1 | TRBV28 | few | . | CASSPRVAPESEQFF | TGTGCCAGCAGCCCTCGGGTAGCCCCGGAGTCTGAGCAGTTCTTC
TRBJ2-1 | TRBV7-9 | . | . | CASPLGGNEQFF | TGTGCCAGCCCCTTAGGGGGGAATGAGCAGTTCTTC
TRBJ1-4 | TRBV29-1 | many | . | CSVVTDGSGEKLFF | TGCAGCGTTGTTACAGATGGGAGTGGTGAAAAACTGTTTTTT
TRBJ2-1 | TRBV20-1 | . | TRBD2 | CSATGTSGGASEQFF | TGCAGTGCGACCGGGACTAGCGGGGGGGCCAGTGAGCAGTTCTTC
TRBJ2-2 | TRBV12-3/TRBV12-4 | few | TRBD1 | CASSSNRGLTGELFF | TGTGCCAGCAGTAGCAACAGGGGGCTAACCGGGGAGCTGTTTTTT
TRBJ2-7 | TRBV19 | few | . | CASSMGNLRYF | TGTGCCAGTAGTATGGGCAACCTGAGGTACTTC
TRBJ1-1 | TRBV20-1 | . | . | CSALNTEAFF | TGCAGTGCCCTGAACACTGAAGCTTTCTTT
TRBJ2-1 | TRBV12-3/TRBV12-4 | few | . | CASSLVLGQHNEQFF | TGTGCCAGCAGTTTAGTTCTGGGACAACACAATGAGCAGTTCTTC
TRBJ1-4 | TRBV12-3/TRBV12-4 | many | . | CASRSTNEKLFF | TGTGCCAGCCGTTCAACTAATGAAAAACTGTTTTTT
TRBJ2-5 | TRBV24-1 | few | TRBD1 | CATSDLEGARETQYF | TGTGCCACCAGTGATTTGGAGGGGGCAAGGGAGACCCAGTACTTC
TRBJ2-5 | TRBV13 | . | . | CASSLGQGLGETQYF | TGTGCCAGCAGCTTAGGCCAGGGGCTCGGGGAGACCCAGTACTTC
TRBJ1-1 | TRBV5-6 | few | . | CASSIHMNTEAFF | TGTGCCAGCAGTATACATATGAACACTGAAGCTTTCTTT